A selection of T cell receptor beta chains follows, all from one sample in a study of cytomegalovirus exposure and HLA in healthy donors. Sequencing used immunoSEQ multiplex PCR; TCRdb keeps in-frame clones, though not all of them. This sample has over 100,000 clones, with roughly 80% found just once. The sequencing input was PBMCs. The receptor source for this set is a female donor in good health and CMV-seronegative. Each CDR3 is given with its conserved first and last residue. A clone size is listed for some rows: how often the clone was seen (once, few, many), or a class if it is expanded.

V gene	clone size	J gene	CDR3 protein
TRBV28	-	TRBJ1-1	CASSLSALGAFF
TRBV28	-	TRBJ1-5	CASSLSDRVVWQPQHF
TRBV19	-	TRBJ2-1	CASSRDRAYNEQFF
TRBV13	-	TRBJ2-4	CASSLVGDRKNIQYF
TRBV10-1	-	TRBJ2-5	CASSESKRETMETQYF
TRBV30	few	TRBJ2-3	CAWSVGGRGTDTQYF
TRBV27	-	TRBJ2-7	CASSFSSGEFPYEQYF
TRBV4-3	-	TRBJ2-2	CASSVHRAGGPYTGELFF
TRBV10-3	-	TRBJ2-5	CAISDSGDNQETQYF
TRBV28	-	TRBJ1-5	CASIEFGTPHQPQHF
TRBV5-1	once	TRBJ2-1	CASSLDFGLAGYNEQFF
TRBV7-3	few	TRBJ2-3	CASSLFLGSSGSWYTQYF
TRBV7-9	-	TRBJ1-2	CASSSLTGDYGYTF
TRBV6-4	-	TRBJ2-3	CASSEGRWGTDTQYF
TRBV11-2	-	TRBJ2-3	CASSPARAGARDTQYF
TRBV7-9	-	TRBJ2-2	CASTDKNEGVAGELFF
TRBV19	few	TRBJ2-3	CASSEPGLASRQYF
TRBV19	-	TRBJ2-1	CASSIWTGPNEQFF
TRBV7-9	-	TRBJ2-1	CASSLGLAGGRSYNEQFF
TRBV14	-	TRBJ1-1	CASSQGLYTEAFF
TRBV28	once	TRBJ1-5	CASTQSQGSQPQHF
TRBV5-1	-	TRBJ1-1	CASSPALQGSVTEAFF
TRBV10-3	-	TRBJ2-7	CAINDRGATYEQYF
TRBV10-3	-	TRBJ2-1	CAISDALAGDNEQFF
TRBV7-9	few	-	CASSQEKYEQYF
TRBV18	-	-	CASSPFAGTESIYEQYF
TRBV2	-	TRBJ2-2	CASELAGGAGELFF
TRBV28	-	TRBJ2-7	CASSYPLIRDRGYEQYF
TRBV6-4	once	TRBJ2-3	CASSDRGFGDTQYF
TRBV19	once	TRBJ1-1	CASILTGSTEAFF
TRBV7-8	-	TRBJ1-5	CASSLGGNGQPQHF
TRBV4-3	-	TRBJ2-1	CASSPGGQGAYEQFF
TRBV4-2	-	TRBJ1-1	CASSQALQGVGPEAFF
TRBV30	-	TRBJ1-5	CAWSVGPGDNQPQHF
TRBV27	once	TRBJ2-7	CASSVRGHEQYF
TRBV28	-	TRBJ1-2	CASSRWGQGYGYTF
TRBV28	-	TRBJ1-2	CASSFKGANGYTF
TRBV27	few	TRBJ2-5	CASSPMRQDQETQYF
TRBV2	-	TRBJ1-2	CASSVQRTEGGYTF
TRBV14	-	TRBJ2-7	CASSQHRDSSYEQYF
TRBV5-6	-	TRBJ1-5	CASSLGAGGGNQPQHF
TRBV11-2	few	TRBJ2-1	CASSLGTGAYNEQFF
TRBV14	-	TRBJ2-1	CASSHLSGYNEQFF
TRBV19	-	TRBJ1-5	CASSILGVEQPQHF
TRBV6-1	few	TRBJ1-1	CASSDRQGAREAFF
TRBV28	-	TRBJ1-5	CASSAGTDFNQPQHF
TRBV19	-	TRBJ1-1	CASDSMENTEAFF
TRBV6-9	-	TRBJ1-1	CASSYPGGKGCTTEAFF
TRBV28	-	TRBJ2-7	CASSPLREVSYEQYF
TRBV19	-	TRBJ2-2	CASSKGSGRNTGELFF
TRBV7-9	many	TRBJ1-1	CASSLAYRGNTEAFF
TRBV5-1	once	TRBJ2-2	CASSLRTSGRGNTGELFF
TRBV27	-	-	CASSLEAYEQYF
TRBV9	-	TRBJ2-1	CASSPRTLAGNEQFF
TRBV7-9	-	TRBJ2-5	CASSLVGRAHETQYF